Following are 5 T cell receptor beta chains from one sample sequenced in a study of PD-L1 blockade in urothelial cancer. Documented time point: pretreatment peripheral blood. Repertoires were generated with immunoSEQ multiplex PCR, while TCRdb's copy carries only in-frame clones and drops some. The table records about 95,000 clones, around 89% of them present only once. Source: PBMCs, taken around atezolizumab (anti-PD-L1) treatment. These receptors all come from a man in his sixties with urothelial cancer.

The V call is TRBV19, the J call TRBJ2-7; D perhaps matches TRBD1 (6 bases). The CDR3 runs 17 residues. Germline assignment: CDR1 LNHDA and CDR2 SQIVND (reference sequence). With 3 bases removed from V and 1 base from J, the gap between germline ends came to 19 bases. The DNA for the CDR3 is TGTGCCAGTAGTATCGCAGTTGGACAGACCTTATCCTACGAGCAGTACTTC. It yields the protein CASSIAVGQTLSYEQYF.

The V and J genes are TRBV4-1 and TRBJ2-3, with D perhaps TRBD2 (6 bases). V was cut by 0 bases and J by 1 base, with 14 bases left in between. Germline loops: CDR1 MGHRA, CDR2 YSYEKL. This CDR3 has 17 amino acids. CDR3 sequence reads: CASSQDLAGSGTDTQYF. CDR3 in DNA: TGCGCCAGCAGCCAAGATCTTGCGGGGAGTGGCACAGATACGCAGTATTTT.

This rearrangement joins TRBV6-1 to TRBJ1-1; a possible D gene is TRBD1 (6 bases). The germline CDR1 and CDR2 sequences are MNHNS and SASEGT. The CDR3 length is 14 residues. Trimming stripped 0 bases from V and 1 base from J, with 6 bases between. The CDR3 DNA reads TGTGCCAGCAGTGAAGCAGGGGGGAACACTGAAGCTTTCTTT. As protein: CASSEAGGNTEAFF.

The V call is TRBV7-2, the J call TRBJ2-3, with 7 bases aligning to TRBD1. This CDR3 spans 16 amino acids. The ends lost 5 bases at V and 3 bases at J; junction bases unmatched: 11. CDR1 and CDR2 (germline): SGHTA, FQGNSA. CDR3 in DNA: TGTGCCAGCAGCGCAATAGACAGGGTCGGGACAGATACGCAGTATTTT. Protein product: CASSAIDRVGTDTQYF.

For the CDR3, the DNA is TGTGCCAGCAGCTTATACAGCGGGACAGATACGCAGTATTTT. It codes for CASSLYSGTDTQYF. The chain joins TRBV7-2 to TRBJ2-3, with TRBD2 as a possible D gene (6 bases). The length of the CDR3 is 14 residues. With 2 bases removed from V and 3 bases from J, the gap between germline ends came to 9 bases. Germline V gene sequence: CDR1 SGHTA, CDR2 FQGNSA. The variable domain in full, completed from reference TRBV7-2 and TRBJ2-3, reads GAGVSQSPSNKVTEKGKDVELRCDPISGHTALYWYRQSLGQGLEFLIYFQGNSAPDKSGLPSDRFSAERTGGSVSTLTIQRTQQEDSAVYLCASSLYSGTDTQYFGPGTRLTVL.